This T cell receptor beta chain is drawn from a study of cytomegalovirus exposure and HLA in healthy donors. Study findings and constraints: The classifier was said to identify cytomegalovirus status with high specificity and sensitivity.

On this clone itself: The antigen remains unidentified.

A multiplex PCR was run with 60 Vbeta primers and 13 Jbeta primers. TCRdb's table, derived via immunoSEQ multiplex PCR, lists solely in-frame clones and lacks some. The data hold 150,000 to 200,000 clones, with around 77% observed a single time. The CDR3 totals 18 residues. The chain uses TRBV1 and TRBJ2-2; the tabulated D call, TRBD2, remains unverified against the DNA. TRBV1 is shown as a pseudogene. The receptor was derived from a man under 40 in good health and CMV-seropositive. The sample comprised PBMCs. The CDR3 DNA reads TGCACCAGCAGCGATTGGACTAGCGGGGGATCGAACACCGGGGAGCTGTTTTTT. Protein product: CTSSDWTSGGSNTGELFF.